A single sample gave rise to the 5 T cell receptor beta chains below, sequenced in a study of OX40 agonist ivuxolimab in advanced cancers. The library was made by the immunoSEQ multiplex PCR assay. TCRdb retrieved this table from immuneACCESS and kept in-frame rearrangements only. Not all clones are present; in checked studies, unresolved V genes account for under half, and no reason is known for the remainder. A total of 70,000 or so clones appear in this sample, 80% to 90% of them only once. The top ten constitute approximately 0.91% of the sample. Sample: CD4+ or CD8+ T cells sorted from blood, taken in a trial of the OX40 agonist ivuxolimab. The receptors stem from an adult with an advanced solid tumor such as melanoma, head and neck, liver or kidney cancer.

The V gene is TRBV9, the J gene TRBJ2-5; 7 positions agree with TRBD1. V gave up 7 bases and J gave up 2 bases; unmatched junction bases: 11. CDR1 and CDR2 (germline): SGDLS, YYNGEE. The CDR3 covers 15 residues. Here the CDR3 DNA reads TGTGCCAGCGCCCGTACAGGGGCGGATCAAGAGACCCAGTACTTC. It translates to CASARTGADQETQYF.

CDR3 sequence (DNA): TGTGCCAGCAGCCTAGGGACTAGCGGGGGTGGCGATGAGCAGTTCTTC. Translation gives CASSLGTSGGGDEQFF. The gene calls are TRBV7-9 and TRBJ2-1; 14 nucleotides align to TRBD2. Trimming removed 5 bases from V and 8 bases from J; junction bases left unmatched: 8. CDR1 is SEHNR and CDR2 is FQNEAQ in the germline V gene (reference sequence). The CDR3 is 16 residues long.

V and J are TRBV27 and TRBJ2-1; no clear D. V lost 6 bases, J lost 2 bases, and 20 bases lay in between. CDR3 size: 17 residues. The V gene's germline CDR1 is MNHEY and CDR2 SMNVEV (reference sequence). The CDR3 coding sequence is TGTGCCAGCAGGGATCCCCGAGACCCCAGGACCTACAATGAGCAGTTCTTC. This sequence encodes CASRDPRDPRTYNEQFF.

The J gene is TRBJ1-3, the V gene TRBV18, with D unresolved. V lost 6 bases and J lost 1, with 10 bases in between. The CDR3 is 14 residues long. Germline CDR1 is KGHSH and CDR2 is LQKENI. As DNA, the CDR3 is TGTGCCAGCTCCCCCGGCCCGTCTGGAAACACCATATATTTT. As protein: CASSPGPSGNTIYF.

The chain joins TRBV27 to TRBJ2-7; 10 bases are shared with TRBD2. Germline CDR1 reads MNHEY; CDR2 reads SMNVEV (reference sequence). This CDR3 comprises 15 residues. The V segment lost 3 bases and the J segment 8 bases; nucleotides outside the gene matches: 10. CDR3 amino acids: CASSLNGASGSKQYF. DNA for the CDR3: TGTGCCAGCAGTTTGAATGGAGCTAGCGGGAGTAAGCAGTACTTC.